This T cell receptor (beta chain) was captured by sequencing in a study of tumor-infiltrating lymphocytes in oesophageal squamous cell carcinoma. Trimming removed 5 bases at V and 1 base at J, with 14 bases between. Germline CDR1 and CDR2: SGHTA and FQGNSA. The CDR3 covers 15 residues. TCRdb used MiXCR to reprocess the PCR reads, holding one entry per CDR3 protein. The sample includes about 12,000 distinct CDR3 sequences, over 50% of them seen just once. The TCR sequence derives from a female donor with esophageal squamous cell carcinoma. This chain joins TRBV7-2 and TRBJ2-5; no definite D call. The sequencing sample was made of esophageal tumor tissue. The CDR3 DNA reads as TGTGCCAGCAGCCCTGCATGGGCCCGCCAAGAGACCCAGTACTTC. It translates to CASSPAWARQETQYF.